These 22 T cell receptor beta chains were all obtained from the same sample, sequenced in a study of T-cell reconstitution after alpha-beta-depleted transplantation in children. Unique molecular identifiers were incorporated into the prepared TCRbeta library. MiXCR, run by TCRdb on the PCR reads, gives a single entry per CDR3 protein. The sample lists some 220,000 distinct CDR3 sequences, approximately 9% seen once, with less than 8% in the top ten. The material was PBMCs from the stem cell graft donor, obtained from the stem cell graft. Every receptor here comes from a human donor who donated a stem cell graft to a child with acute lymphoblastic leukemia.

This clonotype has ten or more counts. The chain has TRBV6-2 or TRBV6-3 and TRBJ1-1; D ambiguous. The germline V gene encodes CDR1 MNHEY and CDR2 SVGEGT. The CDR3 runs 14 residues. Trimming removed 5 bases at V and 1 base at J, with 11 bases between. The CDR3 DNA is TGTGCCAGCAGTCTCCTTATAGGGAACACTGAAGCTTTCTTT. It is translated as CASSLLIGNTEAFF.

This CDR3 is CASSLTTGTYEQYF. DNA for the CDR3: TGCGCCAGCAGCTTAACGACTGGTACCTACGAGCAGTACTTC. The V gene is TRBV5-1, the J gene TRBJ2-7; D remains unclear. CDR3 length: 14 amino acids. Germline V CDR1 and CDR2: SGHRS, YFSETQ. The V and J ends lost 2 bases and 2 bases respectively, with 11 bases between them. Full variable domain (missing parts from reference TRBV5-1 and TRBJ2-7): KAGVTQTPRYLIKTRGQQVTLSCSPISGHRSVSWYQQTPGQGLQFLFEYFSETQRNKGNFPGRFSGRQFSNSRSEMNVSTLELGDSALYLCASSLTTGTYEQYFGPGTRLTVT.

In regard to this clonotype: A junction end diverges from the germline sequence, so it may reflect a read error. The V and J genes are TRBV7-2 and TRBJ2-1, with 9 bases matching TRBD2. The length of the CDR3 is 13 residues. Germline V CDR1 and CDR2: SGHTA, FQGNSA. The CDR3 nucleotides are TGTGCCAGCAGCTATATAGCGGGGGCTCGCGTGCTCTTC. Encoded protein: CASSYIAGARVLF.

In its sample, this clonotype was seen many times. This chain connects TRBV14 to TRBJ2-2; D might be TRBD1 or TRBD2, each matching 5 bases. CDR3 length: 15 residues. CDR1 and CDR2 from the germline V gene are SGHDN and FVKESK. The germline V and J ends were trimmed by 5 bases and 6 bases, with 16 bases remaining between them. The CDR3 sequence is CASSERPGPAGELFF. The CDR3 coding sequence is TGTGCCAGCAGCGAAAGACCGGGACCAGCCGGGGAGCTGTTTTTT.

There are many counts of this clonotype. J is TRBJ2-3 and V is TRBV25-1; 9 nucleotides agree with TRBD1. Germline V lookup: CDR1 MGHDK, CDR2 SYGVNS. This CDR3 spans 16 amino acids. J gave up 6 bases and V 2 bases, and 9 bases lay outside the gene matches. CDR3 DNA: TGTGCCAGCAGTGAAACTACAGGGGGCATGAGTGATACGCAGTATTTT. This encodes CASSETTGGMSDTQYF.

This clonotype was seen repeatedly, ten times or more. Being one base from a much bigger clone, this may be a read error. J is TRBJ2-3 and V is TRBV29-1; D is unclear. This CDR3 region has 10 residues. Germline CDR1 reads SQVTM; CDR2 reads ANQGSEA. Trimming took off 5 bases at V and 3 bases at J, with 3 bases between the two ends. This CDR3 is CSVRTDTQYF. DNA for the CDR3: TGCAGCGTTAGAACAGATACGCAGTATTTT.

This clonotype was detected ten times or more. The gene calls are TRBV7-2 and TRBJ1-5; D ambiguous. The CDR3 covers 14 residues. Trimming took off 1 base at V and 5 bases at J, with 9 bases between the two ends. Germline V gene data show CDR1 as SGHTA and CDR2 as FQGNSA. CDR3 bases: TGTGCCAGCAGCTTAGTAACGGATCATCAGCCCCAGCATTTT. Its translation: CASSLVTDHQPQHF.

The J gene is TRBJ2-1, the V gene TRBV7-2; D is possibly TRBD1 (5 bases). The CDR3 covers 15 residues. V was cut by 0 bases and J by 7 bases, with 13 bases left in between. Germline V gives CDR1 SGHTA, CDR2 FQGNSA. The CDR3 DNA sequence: TGTGCCAGCAGCTTAGCGGGCAGGGCGAGGAATGAGCAGTTCTTC. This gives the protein CASSLAGRARNEQFF. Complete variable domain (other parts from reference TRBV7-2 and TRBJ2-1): GAGVSQSPSNKVTEKGKDVELRCDPISGHTALYWYRQSLGQGLEFLIYFQGNSAPDKSGLPSDRFSAERTGGSVSTLTIQRTQQEDSAVYLCASSLAGRARNEQFFGPGTRLTVL.

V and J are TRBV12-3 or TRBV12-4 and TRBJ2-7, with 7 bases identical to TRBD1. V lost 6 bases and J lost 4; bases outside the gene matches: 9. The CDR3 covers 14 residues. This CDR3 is CASSPTGELYEQYF. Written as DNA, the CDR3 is TGTGCCAGCAGCCCTACAGGGGAATTATACGAGCAGTACTTC.

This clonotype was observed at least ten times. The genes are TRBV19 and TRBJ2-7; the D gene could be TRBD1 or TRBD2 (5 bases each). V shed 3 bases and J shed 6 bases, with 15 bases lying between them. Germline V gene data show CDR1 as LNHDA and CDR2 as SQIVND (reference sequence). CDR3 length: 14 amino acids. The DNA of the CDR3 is TGTGCCAGTAGTATCGACGGGACGGAGGCCGAGCAGTACTTC. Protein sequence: CASSIDGTEAEQYF.

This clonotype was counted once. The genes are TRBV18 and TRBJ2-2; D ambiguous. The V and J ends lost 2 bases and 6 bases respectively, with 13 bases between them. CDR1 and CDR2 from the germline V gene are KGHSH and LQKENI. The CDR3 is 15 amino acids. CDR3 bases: TGTGCCAGCTCACCAGGGCAGGACCGCGCCGGGGAGCTGTTTTTT. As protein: CASSPGQDRAGELFF.

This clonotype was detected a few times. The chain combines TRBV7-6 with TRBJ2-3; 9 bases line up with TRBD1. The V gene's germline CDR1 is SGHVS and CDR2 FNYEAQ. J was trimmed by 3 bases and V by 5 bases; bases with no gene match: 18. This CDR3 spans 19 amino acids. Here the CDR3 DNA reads TGTGCCAGCAGCAGGATACCAAAAGGGACAGGGAGAACAACAGATACGCAGTATTTT. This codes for CASSRIPKGTGRTTDTQYF.

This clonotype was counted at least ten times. The chain's CDR3 is CASSSSGQGNSPLHF. DNA for the CDR3: TGCGCCAGCAGCTCATCTGGACAGGGCAATTCACCCCTCCACTTT. The J gene is TRBJ1-6, the V gene TRBV5-1; 8 bases agree with TRBD1. The germline CDR1 and CDR2 sequences are SGHRS and YFSETQ. J gave up 7 bases and V 3 bases, and 6 bases lay outside the gene matches. CDR3 length equals 15 residues.

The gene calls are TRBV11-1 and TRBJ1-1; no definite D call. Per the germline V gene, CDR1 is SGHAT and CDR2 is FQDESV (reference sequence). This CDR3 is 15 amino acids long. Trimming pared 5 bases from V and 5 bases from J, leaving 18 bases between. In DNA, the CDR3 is TGTGCCAGCAGCAGACGCCCGGCCGTGGGGACTGAAGCTTTCTTT. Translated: CASSRRPAVGTEAFF.

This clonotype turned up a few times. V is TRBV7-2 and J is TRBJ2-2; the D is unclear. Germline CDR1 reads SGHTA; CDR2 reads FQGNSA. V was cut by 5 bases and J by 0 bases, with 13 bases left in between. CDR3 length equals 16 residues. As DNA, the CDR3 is TGTGCCAGCAGCCCCTCAGGAGACCCGAACACCGGGGAGCTGTTTTTT. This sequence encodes CASSPSGDPNTGELFF.

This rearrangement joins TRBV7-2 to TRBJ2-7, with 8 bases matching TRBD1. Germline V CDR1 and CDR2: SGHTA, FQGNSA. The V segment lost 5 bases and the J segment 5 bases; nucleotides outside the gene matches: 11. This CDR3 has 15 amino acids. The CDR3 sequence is CASSQTGTGVHEQYF. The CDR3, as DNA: TGTGCCAGCAGCCAAACCGGGACAGGCGTACACGAGCAGTACTTC.

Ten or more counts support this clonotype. This CDR3 is CASSLGSGNEQFF. In DNA form, the CDR3 reads TGTGCCAGCAGTTTAGGGTCGGGAAATGAGCAGTTCTTC. This chain connects TRBV27 to TRBJ2-1; weak D call: TRBD2 (5 bases). There are 13 residues in the CDR3. Germline values: CDR1 MNHEY, CDR2 SMNVEV (reference sequence). V shed 2 bases and J shed 7 bases, with 9 bases lying between them.

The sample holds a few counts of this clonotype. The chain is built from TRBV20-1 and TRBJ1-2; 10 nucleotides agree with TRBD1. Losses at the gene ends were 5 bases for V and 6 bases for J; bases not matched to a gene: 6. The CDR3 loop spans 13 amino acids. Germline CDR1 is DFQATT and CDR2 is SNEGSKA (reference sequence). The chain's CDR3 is CSASGQGGDGYTF. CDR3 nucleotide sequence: TGCAGTGCTTCCGGACAGGGGGGGGATGGCTACACCTTC.

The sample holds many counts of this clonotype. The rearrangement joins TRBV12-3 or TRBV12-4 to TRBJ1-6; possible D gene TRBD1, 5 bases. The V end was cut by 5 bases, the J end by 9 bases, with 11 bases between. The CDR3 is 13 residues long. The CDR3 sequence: CASSPNRFSPLHF. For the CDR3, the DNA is TGTGCCAGCAGTCCGAACAGGTTTTCACCCCTCCACTTT.

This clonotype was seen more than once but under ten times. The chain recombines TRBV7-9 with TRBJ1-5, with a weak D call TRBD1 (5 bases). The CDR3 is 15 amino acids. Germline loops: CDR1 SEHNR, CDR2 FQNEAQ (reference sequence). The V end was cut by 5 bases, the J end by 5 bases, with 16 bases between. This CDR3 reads CASSGEQALDQPQHF. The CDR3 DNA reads TGTGCCAGCAGCGGAGAACAGGCTCTGGATCAGCCCCAGCATTTT.

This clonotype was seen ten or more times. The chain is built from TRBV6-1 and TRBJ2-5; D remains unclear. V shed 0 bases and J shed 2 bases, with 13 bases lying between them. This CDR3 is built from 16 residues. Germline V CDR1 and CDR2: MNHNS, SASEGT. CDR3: CASSEAAPAGQETQYF. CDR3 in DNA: TGTGCCAGCAGTGAAGCTGCGCCAGCCGGGCAAGAGACCCAGTACTTC.

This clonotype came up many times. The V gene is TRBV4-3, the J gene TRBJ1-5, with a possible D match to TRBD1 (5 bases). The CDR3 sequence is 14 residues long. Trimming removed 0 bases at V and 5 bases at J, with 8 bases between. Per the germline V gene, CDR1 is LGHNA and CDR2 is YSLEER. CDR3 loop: CASSQDLGDQPQHF. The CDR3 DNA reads TGCGCCAGCAGCCAAGATCTGGGGGATCAGCCCCAGCATTTT.